This TCR beta chain is from a study of blood T cells in healthy people across ages. In regard to this clonotype: No antigen is known for it.

V shed 5 bases, J shed 7 bases, and the junction held 6 bases outside the gene matches. The germline gives CDR1 DFQATT, CDR2 SNEGSKA (reference sequence). The CDR3 consists of 14 residues. With a J-beta primer mix and a sample-barcoded 5' primer, a second PCR ran about 7 to 11 cycles. Tagging of each cDNA molecule was performed by a template-switch adaptor with 12 random nucleotides. TCRdb passed the 5' RACE reads through MiXCR, listing each CDR3 protein once. This table holds about 650,000 distinct CDR3 sequences, 52% found once. Regarding the study as a whole: Naive CD4+ cell counts and diversity both ran higher in long-lived than in aged donors. Among T cells, TCR beta diversity per million cells dropped roughly linearly as age rose.

The clonotype originates from a woman aged 80 or older in good health. The rearrangement joins TRBV20-1 to TRBJ2-1, with TRBD2 identical over 12 bases. Sequencing used blood. CDR3 coding DNA: TGCAGTGCTGGCCCTAGCGGGGGGGCGAATGAGCAGTTCTTC. Translation: CSAGPSGGANEQFF.